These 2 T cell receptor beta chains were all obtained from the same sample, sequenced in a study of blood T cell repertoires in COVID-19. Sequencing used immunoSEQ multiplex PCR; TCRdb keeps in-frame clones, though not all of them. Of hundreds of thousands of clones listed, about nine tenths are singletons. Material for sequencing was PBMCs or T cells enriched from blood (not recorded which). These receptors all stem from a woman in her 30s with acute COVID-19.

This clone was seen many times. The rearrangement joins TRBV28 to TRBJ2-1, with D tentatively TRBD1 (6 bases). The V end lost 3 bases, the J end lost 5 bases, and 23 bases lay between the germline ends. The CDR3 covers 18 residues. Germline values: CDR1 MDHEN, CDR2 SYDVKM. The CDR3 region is CASSFVISGEVVHNEQFF. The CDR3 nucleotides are TGTGCCAGCAGTTTCGTTATTTCAGGGGAAGTAGTCCACAATGAGCAGTTCTTC.

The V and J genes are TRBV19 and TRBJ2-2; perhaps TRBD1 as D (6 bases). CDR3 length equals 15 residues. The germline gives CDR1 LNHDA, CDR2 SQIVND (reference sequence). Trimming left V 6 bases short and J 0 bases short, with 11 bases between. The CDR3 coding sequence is TGTGCCAGTAGACAAGGACAGCCGAACACCGGGGAGCTGTTTTTT. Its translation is CASRQGQPNTGELFF.